This is a list of T cell receptor beta chains from one sample in a study of cytomegalovirus exposure and HLA in healthy donors. Profiling relied on immunoSEQ multiplex PCR, and the TCRdb table lists in-frame clones only, not all of them. This table lists 150,000 or so clones. The material sequenced was PBMCs. These receptors all come from a woman aged 50 to 60 in good health and CMV-seronegative. CDR3s include the opening cysteine and the closing phenylalanine or tryptophan. Each record gives: V gene, D gene, J gene, CDR3 protein. A D gene is named only where the DNA matches it firmly.

TRBV28,TRBD2,TRBJ2-1,CASSYPRRRRASGNDNEQFF
TRBV7-6,TRBD2,TRBJ2-7,CASRPGGGAFEQYF
TRBV29-1,-,TRBJ1-2,CSVESPFPQRDYGYTF
TRBV9,TRBD1,TRBJ2-1,CASSARDSSYNEQFF
TRBV5-1,-,TRBJ2-2,CASSPRVAGELFF
TRBV11-3,-,TRBJ2-1,CASSLYGTVGNEQFF
TRBV19,-,TRBJ1-5,CASSISAGGNQPQHF
TRBV4-2,TRBD1,TRBJ1-2,CASSHQMGQLGLDGYTF
TRBV6-5,TRBD2,TRBJ2-5,CASTGTSGRETQYF
TRBV7-2,-,TRBJ1-1,CAIQENTEAFF
TRBV7-9,TRBD1,TRBJ2-5,CASSQQGNPETQYF
TRBV6-1,-,TRBJ2-5,CASRAGQETQYF
TRBV19,TRBD2,TRBJ2-1,CASTIGVGLAGNNEQFF
TRBV18,-,TRBJ2-1,CASSPLRKDNEQFF
TRBV21-1,-,TRBJ2-7,CASSTRTATYEQYF
TRBV9,-,TRBJ1-3,CASSVGGGLSGNTIYF
TRBV6-5,-,TRBJ1-6,CASSYGGMNSPLHF
TRBV18,TRBD1,TRBJ1-5,CASSPDRAQPQHF
TRBV30,-,TRBJ2-3,CACSSGVGGDTQYF
TRBV6-5,TRBD1,TRBJ2-5,CASSNRGVETQYF
TRBV1,-,TRBJ2-4,CTSAPRALRGRGAKNIQYF
TRBV27,TRBD2,TRBJ2-5,CASRRTSAQETQYF
TRBV5-1,-,TRBJ1-4,CASSSDGGANEKLFF
TRBV4-3,-,TRBJ2-1,CASSQGGMDEQFF
TRBV29-1,TRBD1,TRBJ2-3,CSAGQGTDTQYF
TRBV11-3,-,TRBJ1-1,CASSVGHSNTEAFF
TRBV6-1,-,TRBJ1-5,CASSVSNQPQHF
TRBV9,-,TRBJ2-2,CASSVRSTDTGELFF
TRBV4-3,-,TRBJ1-3,CASSQDLGGSGNTIYF
TRBV4-2,-,TRBJ1-2,CASSRQARYGYTF
TRBV9,-,TRBJ2-7,CASSVGPGSYEQYF
TRBV4-2,-,TRBJ2-2,CASSPEYTGELFF
TRBV5-8,TRBD2,TRBJ2-1,CASSSWARGGYEQFF
TRBV2,TRBD1,TRBJ2-7,CASSDVQGADEQYF
TRBV7-2,-,TRBJ2-2,CASSLAGSWYSANTGELFF
TRBV6-6,TRBD1,TRBJ2-7,CASTEAGQGKMAGQYF
TRBV5-1,-,TRBJ2-7,CASSLERGREQYF
TRBV29-1,TRBD2,TRBJ2-1,CSVRAGASYNEQFF
TRBV18,-,TRBJ1-4,CASSLPGGDEKLFF
TRBV5-1,TRBD1,TRBJ2-3,CASSRGRGRADTQYF
TRBV19,TRBD1,TRBJ2-7,CASDAGTDYEQYF
TRBV28,TRBD1,TRBJ2-3,CASTNRGTQYF
TRBV7-2,TRBD2,TRBJ2-7,CASSLGLAAGEQYF
TRBV19,-,TRBJ1-5,CASSWGPSEPQHF
TRBV14,TRBD1,TRBJ2-3,CASASGTGSTDTQYF
TRBV13,-,TRBJ1-1,CASSGRSGPETEAFF